A selection of T cell receptor beta chains follows, all from one sample in a study of a mutant IDH1 vaccine in newly diagnosed glioma. For these receptors, no antigen is known. The data were produced by immunoSEQ multiplex PCR, yet TCRdb's version contains in-frame clones alone and is incomplete. The table shows around 54,000 clones, with about 90% occurring only once. The sequences come from PBMCs, collected from a glioma patient whose treatment included an IDH1 peptide vaccine. Receptor source: a man in his forties or fifties with glioma. The CDR3 runs from the conserved cysteine through the conserved F or W. Size is stated for part of the rows, as once, few or many counts, or as a class when the clone is expanded.

TRBJ2-3,TRBV11-2,few,CASSARRESADTQYF
TRBJ2-2,TRBV11-3,-,CASSGGLAGGSGELFF
TRBJ2-3,TRBV7-2,-,CATRTSPGVGNTQYF
TRBJ1-1,TRBV19,-,CASIGWGNTEAFF
TRBJ1-5,TRBV23-1,-,CASVRENQPQHF
TRBJ1-1,TRBV7-3,-,CASSLQGATEAFF
TRBJ2-3,TRBV10-3,once,CAIRRSGDADTQYF
TRBJ2-5,TRBV6-1,-,CASISTRGSETQYF
TRBJ1-5,TRBV7-9,-,CASSLGQSYQPQHF
TRBJ1-1,TRBV7-3,-,CASSLAPGSSAEAFF
TRBJ2-1,TRBV19,-,CASSISGGPYNEQFF
TRBJ1-1,TRBV11-2,-,CASSLNRGQGEAFF
TRBJ2-5,TRBV15,-,CATSRGGSQETQYF
TRBJ1-1,TRBV13,once,CASSKTVNTEAFF
TRBJ2-1,TRBV20-1,-,CSARAYNEQFF
TRBJ2-7,TRBV23-1,-,CASSQYPSFGPPLYEQYF
TRBJ2-1,TRBV27,-,CASSFLAPNEQFF
TRBJ2-1,TRBV25-1,-,CASSRLAAYNEQFF
TRBJ1-2,TRBV6-1,-,CASSEIPTGYTF
TRBJ2-5,TRBV4-1,medium-sized,CASSLGVSRGGGETQYF
TRBJ2-5,TRBV6-5,-,CASSYSNQETQYF
TRBJ2-7,TRBV6-1,-,CASSDPMDRESSYEQYF
TRBJ1-5,TRBV5-1,-,CASRVGPLLNQPQHF
TRBJ1-2,TRBV19,few,CASRSRQGTYGYTF
-,TRBV5-1,-,CASSPRGGGGQASYEQYF
TRBJ2-1,TRBV4-1,-,CASSQDRTSGAYNEQFF
TRBJ1-5,TRBV7-9,-,CASSFSQRPQHF
TRBJ2-5,TRBV27,-,CASIRRYRGTGEQYF
TRBJ1-1,TRBV13,-,CATRMNTEAFF
TRBJ2-5,TRBV18,-,CASSPRAGGPETQYF
TRBJ2-7,TRBV6-5,-,CASGWGQGVYEQYF
TRBJ2-6,TRBV19,-,CASSSITSISGANVLTF
TRBJ2-5,TRBV11-2,-,CASSLGREETQYF
TRBJ1-4,TRBV6-6,-,CASSYLDRNEKLFF
TRBJ2-3,TRBV5-4,-,CASSLAPPTDTQYF
TRBJ2-7,TRBV10-3,-,CAISLTGAAGTDEQYF
-,TRBV9,-,CASSVASGVAYEQYF
TRBJ1-2,TRBV6-5,-,CASSDWEVYTF
TRBJ1-3,TRBV25-1,-,CASSDWGRQSSGNTIYF
TRBJ2-2,TRBV5-8,-,CASSAGTSGYTGELFF
TRBJ1-5,TRBV19,-,CASGQGHNQPQHF
TRBJ2-2,TRBV27,-,CASGTSGSNTGELFF
TRBJ2-1,TRBV19,-,CASSGTSVPSYNEQFF
TRBJ2-7,TRBV6-5,-,CASSYGLAYEQYF
TRBJ1-4,TRBV25-1,-,CASRETASSPEKLFF
TRBJ1-5,TRBV6-5,once,CASSRTGGRQPQHF
TRBJ2-7,TRBV10-3,-,CAIMNGYEQYF
TRBJ2-1,TRBV7-2,-,CASSLRSGNRNEQFF
TRBJ2-7,TRBV4-1,-,CASSQPTAGTVNYEQYF
TRBJ2-7,TRBV29-1,-,CSVEEASGNEQYF
TRBJ1-2,TRBV27,-,CASSLRDSYGYTF
TRBJ1-5,TRBV7-9,-,CASSTGGSNQPQHF